The present entry profiles one T cell receptor beta chain with its context. This clonotype occurred a few times. The antigen this receptor binds is unknown. A read error is likely, as this CDR3 ends without the conserved phenylalanine or tryptophan. Four subsets defined by PD-1 and/or TIGIT were sorted from live CD3+CD8+TCRalphabeta+ cells on a BD FACSAria II cell sorter. To characterize how relevant each subset is to anti-PD-1 therapy response, circulating CD8 T cells were sorted into four subsets based on PD-1 and TIGIT expression. Both TCR alpha and TCR beta chains were sequenced from each sorted CD8 T-cell subset. Peripheral blood was drawn before the first anti-PD-1 injection and after two and four injections. PBMCs were immediately isolated by Ficoll gradient centrifugation. Until use, PBMCs were kept cryopreserved in liquid nitrogen in RPMI containing about 21% FCS and about 10% DMSO. After thawing, PBMCs were stained with a viability dye plus antibodies against CD3, CD8alpha, TCRalphabeta, PD-1 and TIGIT. Total RNA was extracted with the RNeasy Kit, and every sample reached a RIN above 7.

The sequencing machine was a NextSeq 500. TCR libraries were prepared from roughly 14 ng of total RNA with the QIAseq Immune Repertoire RNA Library Kit, Human TCR Panel. The TCR libraries were sequenced on an Illumina NextSeq using a Mid Output V2 kit and asymmetric 261x41 paired-end reads. Each TCR library was diluted to approximately 4.2 nM, after which the TCR libraries were pooled, denatured and loaded at about 1.1 pM. As for the authors' bioinformatics: Processing of the TCR FASTQ files took place in the QIAGEN GeneGlobe Data Analysis Center, and downstream analysis was done in R 3.5.2. Clonality was calculated as one minus Shannon entropy normalized by the log of the number of unique productive sequences. Within each subset, Fisher exact tests at 5% FDR identified TRA or TRB clonotypes differing in abundance between baseline and M1. Clonotypes with differential abundance were classified as emerging, expanding, contracting or non-expanding/contracting. Morisita's overlap index was used to measure repertoire overlap between patients. The public reads were reanalyzed by TCRdb: fastp trimming at Q25, MiXCR alignment, in-frame beta chains only. All rows with the same CDR3 protein become a single entry with the most common DNA and genes. What appears here as the V and J calls and clone size reflects TCRdb's work, not the paper's. The sample yields roughly 380 distinct CDR3 sequences; about 6% were counted once. 36% of the sample is in the top ten clones.

CDR1 and CDR2 are read off the germline V gene (reference sequence) as LNHNV and YYDKDF. Ends included, the CDR3 has 18 residues. Of all the DNA, just the CDR3 is kept, 54 bases in frame from base 1. Cut back by 3 bases and 9 bases, the V and J ends lie 26 bases apart. This entry is derived from a study of circulating CD8 cells and anti-PD-1 response in melanoma (dated by TCRdb to 2020 to 2021). As for the study more broadly: Patients received nivolumab intravenously at 3 mg/kg every 2 weeks. Of the roughly 13 patients in the melanoma cohort, anti-PD-1 was received as first-line therapy by seven patients, and prior targeted therapy or immunotherapy had been received by six patients. Patients with complete or partial responses were counted as responders, while patients with stable or progressive disease (RECIST v1.1) were counted as non-responders. The TCR repertoire analysis included some 11 melanoma patients, of whom 7 were non-responders and 4 were responders. On on-treatment samples, PD-1 was detected using a biotinylated anti-human IgG4 antibody. General conclusions and limits of the study: Because material was limited, most experiments were generally run without replicates. The highest diversity was observed in the DNEG repertoire, similar and higher clonality was shown by the PD-1 and DPOS repertoires, and the lowest diversity was found in the TIGIT repertoires. Between subsets, repertoires were largely private, with fewer than 8% of TRB clonotypes shared at M1, and the highest sharing was seen between DPOS and TIGIT. Both treatment-naive and previously treated patients were included in the cohort, and this mixing was noted by the authors as something that could influence results. Because tumor material could not be accessed, tumor reactivity was instead assessed with peptide assays on expanded sorted subsets. Only baseline and M1 samples from a small cohort with few responders were used in the published TCR repertoire comparisons.

This sequence uses TRBV15 and TRBJ2-2; tentative D gene TRBD2, with 7 bases matching. The specimen comprised CD8+ T cells from PBMCs, sampled at baseline or after one month of anti-PD-1 therapy (not recorded which). This receptor was taken from a human donor with melanoma. The DNA reads TGTGCCACCAGCAGCCGAAGCCTACTGGGGGGGGCTAAACGGGAGCTGTTTTCT. Its product reads: CATSSRSLLGGAKRELFS.